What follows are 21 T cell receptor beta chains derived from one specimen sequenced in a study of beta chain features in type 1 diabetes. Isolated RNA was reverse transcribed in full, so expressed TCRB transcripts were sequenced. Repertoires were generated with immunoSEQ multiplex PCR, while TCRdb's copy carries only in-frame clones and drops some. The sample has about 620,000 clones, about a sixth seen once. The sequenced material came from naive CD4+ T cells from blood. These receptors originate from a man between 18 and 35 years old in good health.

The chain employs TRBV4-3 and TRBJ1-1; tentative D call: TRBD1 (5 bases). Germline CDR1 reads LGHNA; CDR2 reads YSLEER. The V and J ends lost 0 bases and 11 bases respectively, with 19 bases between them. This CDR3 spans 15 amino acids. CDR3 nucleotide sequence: TGCGCCAGCAGCCAAGACCCAGGGCGATCGAAGAATGCTTTCTTT. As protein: CASSQDPGRSKNAFF.

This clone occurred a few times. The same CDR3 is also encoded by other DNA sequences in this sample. CDR3 residues: CSVGGQLNTEAFF. CDR3 DNA sequence: TGCAGCGTTGGGGGCCAGCTTAACACTGAAGCTTTCTTT. The genes are TRBV29-1 and TRBJ1-1; weak D call: TRBD1 (5 bases). This CDR3 region has 13 residues. Trimming cost V 4 bases and J 2 bases, with 11 bases left between them. Germline loops: CDR1 SQVTM, CDR2 ANQGSEA.

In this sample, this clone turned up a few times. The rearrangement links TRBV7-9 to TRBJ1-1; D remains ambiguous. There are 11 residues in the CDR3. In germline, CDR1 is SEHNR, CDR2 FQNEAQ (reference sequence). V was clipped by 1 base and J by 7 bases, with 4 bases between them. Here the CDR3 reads CASSLDSEAFF. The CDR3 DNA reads TGTGCCAGCAGCTTAGACAGTGAAGCTTTCTTT.

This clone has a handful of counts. DNA of the CDR3: TGTGCCACCAGCAGACCCGGGACTCTAGCCTACGAGCAGTACTTC. Protein sequence: CATSRPGTLAYEQYF. The chain carries TRBV15 and TRBJ2-7; tentative D call: TRBD2 (6 bases). CDR3 size: 15 residues. The germline V gene has CDR1 LNHNV and CDR2 YYDKDF (reference sequence). V lost 2 bases, J lost 2 bases, and 13 bases lay in between.

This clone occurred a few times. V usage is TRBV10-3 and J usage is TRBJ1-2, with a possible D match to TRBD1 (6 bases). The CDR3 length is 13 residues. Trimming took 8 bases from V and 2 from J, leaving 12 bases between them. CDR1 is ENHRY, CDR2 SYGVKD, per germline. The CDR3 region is CAIRGQTNYGYTF. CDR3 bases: TGTGCCATCCGGGGACAAACGAACTATGGCTACACCTTC.

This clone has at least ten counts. This CDR3 is CAIRSTGSSYNEQFF. CDR3 bases: TGTGCCATCAGATCAACAGGGAGCTCCTACAATGAGCAGTTCTTC. The chain carries TRBV10-3 and TRBJ2-1; weak D call: TRBD1 (6 bases). V shed 6 bases and J shed 0 bases, with 12 bases lying between them. Germline CDR1 and CDR2: ENHRY and SYGVKD. This CDR3 spans 15 amino acids.

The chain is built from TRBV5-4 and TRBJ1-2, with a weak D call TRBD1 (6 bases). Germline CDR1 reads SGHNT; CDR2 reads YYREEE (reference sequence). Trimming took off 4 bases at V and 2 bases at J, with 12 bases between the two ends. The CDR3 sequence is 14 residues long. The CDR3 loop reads CASSPPGQNYGYTF. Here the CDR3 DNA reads TGTGCCAGCAGCCCACCGGGACAAAACTATGGCTACACCTTC.

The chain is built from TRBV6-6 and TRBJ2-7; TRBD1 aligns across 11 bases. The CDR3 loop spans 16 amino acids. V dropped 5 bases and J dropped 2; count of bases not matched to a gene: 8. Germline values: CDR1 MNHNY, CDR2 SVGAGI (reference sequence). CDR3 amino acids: CASSPRTGQGAYEQYF. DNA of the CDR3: TGTGCCAGCAGTCCCAGAACGGGACAGGGGGCCTACGAGCAGTACTTC.

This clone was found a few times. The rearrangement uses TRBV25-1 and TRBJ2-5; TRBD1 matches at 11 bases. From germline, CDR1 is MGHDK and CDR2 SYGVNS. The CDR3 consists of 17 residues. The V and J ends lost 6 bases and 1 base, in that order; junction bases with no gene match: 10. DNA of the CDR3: TGTGCCAGCAGCCCGGCCCTGGGACAGGGGGGCCAAGAGACCCAGTACTTC. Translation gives CASSPALGQGGQETQYF.

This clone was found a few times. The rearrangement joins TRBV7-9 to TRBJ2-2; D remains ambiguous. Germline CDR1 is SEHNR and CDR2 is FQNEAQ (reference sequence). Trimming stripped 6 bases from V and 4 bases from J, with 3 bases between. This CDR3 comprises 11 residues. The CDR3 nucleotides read TGTGCCAGCAGTATCACCGGGGAGCTGTTTTTT. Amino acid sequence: CASSITGELFF.

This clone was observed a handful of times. CDR3 in DNA: TGTGCCAGCAGCTCCGGGACTAGCCCTGGGGCCCAGTACTTC. Encoded protein: CASSSGTSPGAQYF. The chain couples TRBV7-9 to TRBJ2-5; 9 nucleotides agree with TRBD2. The CDR3 is 14 residues long. Germline values: CDR1 SEHNR, CDR2 FQNEAQ (reference sequence). J was trimmed by 9 bases and V by 4 bases; bases with no gene match: 9.

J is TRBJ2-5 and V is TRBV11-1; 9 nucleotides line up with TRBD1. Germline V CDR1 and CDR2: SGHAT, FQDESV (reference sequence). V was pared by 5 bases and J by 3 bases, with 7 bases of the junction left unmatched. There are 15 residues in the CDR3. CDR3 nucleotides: TGTGCCAGCAGCCCCGGCTGGACAGGGGAAGAGACCCAGTACTTC. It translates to CASSPGWTGEETQYF.

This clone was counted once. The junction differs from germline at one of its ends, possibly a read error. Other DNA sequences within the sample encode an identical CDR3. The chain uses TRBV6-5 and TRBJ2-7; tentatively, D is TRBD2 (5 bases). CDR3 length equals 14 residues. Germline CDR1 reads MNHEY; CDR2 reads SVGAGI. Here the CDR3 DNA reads TGTGCCAGCAGTAAAACCATAGCGAACTACGAGCAATACTTC. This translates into CASSKTIANYEQYF.

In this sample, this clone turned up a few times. CDR3 DNA: TGTGCCACCAGCAGATACGGGACTAGCGGTATAGATACGCAGTATTTT. Its protein is CATSRYGTSGIDTQYF. The V gene is TRBV15, the J gene TRBJ2-3, with 11 positions matching TRBD2. Germline CDR1 LNHNV, CDR2 YYDKDF (reference sequence). Unmatched junction bases numbered 6, after V lost 2 bases and J lost 5 bases. The CDR3 spans 16 residues.

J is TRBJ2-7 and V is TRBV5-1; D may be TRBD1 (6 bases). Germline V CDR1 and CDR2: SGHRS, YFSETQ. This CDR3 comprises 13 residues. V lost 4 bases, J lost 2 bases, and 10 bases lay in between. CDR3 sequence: CASSTGTTYEQYF. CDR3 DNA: TGCGCCAGCAGCACCGGGACAACCTACGAGCAGTACTTC.

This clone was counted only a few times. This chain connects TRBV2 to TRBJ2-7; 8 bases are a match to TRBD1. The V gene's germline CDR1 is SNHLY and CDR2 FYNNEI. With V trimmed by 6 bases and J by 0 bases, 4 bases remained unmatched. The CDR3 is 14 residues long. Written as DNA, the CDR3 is TGTGCCAGCAGCGTTGGACAGGGCTCCTACGAGCAGTACTTC. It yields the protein CASSVGQGSYEQYF. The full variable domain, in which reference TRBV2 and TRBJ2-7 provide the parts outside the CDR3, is EPEVTQTPSHQVTQMGQEVILRCVPISNHLYFYWYRQILGQKVEFLVSFYNNEISEKSEIFDDQFSVERPDGSNFTLKIRSTKLEDSAMYFCASSVGQGSYEQYFGPGTRLTVT.

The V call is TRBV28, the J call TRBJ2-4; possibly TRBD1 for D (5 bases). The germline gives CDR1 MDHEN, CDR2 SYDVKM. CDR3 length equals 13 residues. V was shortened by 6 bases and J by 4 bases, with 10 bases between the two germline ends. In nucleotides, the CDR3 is TGTGCCAGCAGGCAGGGTGCTAAAAACATTCAGTACTTC. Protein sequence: CASRQGAKNIQYF.

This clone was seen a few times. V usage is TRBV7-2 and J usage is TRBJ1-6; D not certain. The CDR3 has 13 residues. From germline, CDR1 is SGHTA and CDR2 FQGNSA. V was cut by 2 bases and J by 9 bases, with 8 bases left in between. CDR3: CASSLWGISPLHF. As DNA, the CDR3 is TGTGCCAGCAGCTTATGGGGTATTTCACCCCTCCACTTT.

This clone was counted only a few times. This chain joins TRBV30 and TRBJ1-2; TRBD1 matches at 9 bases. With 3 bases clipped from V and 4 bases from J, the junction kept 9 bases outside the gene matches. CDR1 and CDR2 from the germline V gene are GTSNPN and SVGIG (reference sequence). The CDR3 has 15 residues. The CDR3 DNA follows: TGTGCCTGGAGGGGGACAGGGAGTCGTAGCTATGGCTACACCTTC. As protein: CAWRGTGSRSYGYTF.

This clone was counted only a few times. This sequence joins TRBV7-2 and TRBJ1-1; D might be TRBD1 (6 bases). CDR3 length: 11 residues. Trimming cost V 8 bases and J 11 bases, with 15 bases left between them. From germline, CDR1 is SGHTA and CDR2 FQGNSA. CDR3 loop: CASSAGGRAFF. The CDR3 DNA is TGTGCCAGCTCGGCCGGGGGCCGGGCTTTCTTT.

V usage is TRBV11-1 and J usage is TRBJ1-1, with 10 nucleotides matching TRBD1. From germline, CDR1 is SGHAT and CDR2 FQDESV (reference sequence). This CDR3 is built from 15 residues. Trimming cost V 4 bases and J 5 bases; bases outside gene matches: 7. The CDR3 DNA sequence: TGTGCCAGCAGCTGGAGACAGGGGGCGCCTACTGAAGCTTTCTTT. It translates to CASSWRQGAPTEAFF.